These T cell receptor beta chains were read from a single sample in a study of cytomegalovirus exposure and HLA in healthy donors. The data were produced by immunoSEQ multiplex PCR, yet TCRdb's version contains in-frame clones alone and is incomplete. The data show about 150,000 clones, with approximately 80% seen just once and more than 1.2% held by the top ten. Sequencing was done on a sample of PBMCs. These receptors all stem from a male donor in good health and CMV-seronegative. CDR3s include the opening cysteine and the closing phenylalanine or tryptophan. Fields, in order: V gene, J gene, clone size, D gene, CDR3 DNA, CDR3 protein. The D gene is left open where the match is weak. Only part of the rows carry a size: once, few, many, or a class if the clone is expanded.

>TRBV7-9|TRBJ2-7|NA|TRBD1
TGTGCCAGCAGCTTCCCGGACAGGGGAACATACGAGCAGTACTTC
CASSFPDRGTYEQYF
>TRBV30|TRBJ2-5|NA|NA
TGTGCCTGGAGTCTGGGGGGAGAGACCCAGTACTTC
CAWSLGGETQYF
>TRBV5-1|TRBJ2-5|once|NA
TGCGCCAGCAGCTTTGCGGACTACCAAGAGACCCAGTACTTC
CASSFADYQETQYF
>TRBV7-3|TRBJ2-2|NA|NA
TGTGCCAGCAGTAGAGACAGCCTGAACACCGGGGAGCTGTTTTTT
CASSRDSLNTGELFF
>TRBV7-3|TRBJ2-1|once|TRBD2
TGTGCCAGCAGCCAGGGGACTAGCGGGGCGAATGAGCAGTTCTTC
CASSQGTSGANEQFF
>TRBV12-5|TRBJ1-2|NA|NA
TGTGCTAGTGGTTTGGTACCCCCTCCCGGGAATGGCTACACCTTC
CASGLVPPPGNGYTF
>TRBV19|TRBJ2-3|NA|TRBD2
TGTGCCAGTTCCAGCGGGAGGGCTGGCACAGATACGCAGTATTTT
CASSSGRAGTDTQYF
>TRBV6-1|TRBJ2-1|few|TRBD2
TGTGCCAGCAGGGGAGCGGGAGGGTACAATGAGCAGTTCTTC
CASRGAGGYNEQFF
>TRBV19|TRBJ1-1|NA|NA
TGTGCCAGTAGTATCGTGCGGGGTAGCGCTTTCTTT
CASSIVRGSAFF
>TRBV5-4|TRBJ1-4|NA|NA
TGTGCCAGCAGCGGAAAGGGGGAAGAAAAACTGTTTTTT
CASSGKGEEKLFF
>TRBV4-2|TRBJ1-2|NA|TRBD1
TGTGCCAGCAGCCCACCGGGGACAGGGAATGGCTACACCTTC
CASSPPGTGNGYTF
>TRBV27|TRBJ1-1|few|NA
TGTGCCAGCAGTTTGTTAGTCAACACTGAAGCTTTCTTT
CASSLLVNTEAFF
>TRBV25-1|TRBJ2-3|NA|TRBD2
TGTGCCAGCAGTGATTATTCTCACGGAGCGGGGGATACGCAGTATTTT
CASSDYSHGAGDTQYF
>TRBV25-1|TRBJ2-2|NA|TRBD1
TGTGCCAGCCAAGGGGGCTTTCACACCGGGGAGCTGTTTTTT
CASQGGFHTGELFF
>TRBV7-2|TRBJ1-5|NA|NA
TGTGCCAGCAGCTTAGTGGGCAGCAATCAGCCCCAGCATTTT
CASSLVGSNQPQHF
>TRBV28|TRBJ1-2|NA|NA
TGTGCCAGCAGTTTTTCCGATAGCCTCTATGGCTACACCTTC
CASSFSDSLYGYTF
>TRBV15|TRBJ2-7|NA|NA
TGTGCCACCAGCAGAGATGTTGCCCCTCAGGGAAACGAGCAGTACTTC
CATSRDVAPQGNEQYF
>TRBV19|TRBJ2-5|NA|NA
TGTGCCACTAAGCGACAGGAGACCCAGTACTTC
CATKRQETQYF
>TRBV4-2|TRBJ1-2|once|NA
TGTGCCAGCAGCCAGGACAGACAGGCTGGTAACTATGGCTACACCTTC
CASSQDRQAGNYGYTF
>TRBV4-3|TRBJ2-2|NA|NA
TGCGCCAGCAGCCAAGATGCGGCCAGGAACACCGGGGAGCTGTTTTTT
CASSQDAARNTGELFF
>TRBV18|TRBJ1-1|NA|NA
TGTGCCAGCTCATCCGACAGGAGGAACACTGAAGCTTTCTTT
CASSSDRRNTEAFF
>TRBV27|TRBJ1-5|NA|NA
TGTGCCAGCAGGGAAGGGGGTTACCCGAGCAATCAGCCCCAGCATTTT
CASREGGYPSNQPQHF
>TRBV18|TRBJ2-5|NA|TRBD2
TGTGCCAGCTCCTCGGGGGGAGAGACCCAGTACTTC
CASSSGGETQYF
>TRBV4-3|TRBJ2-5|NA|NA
TGCGCCAGCAGCCAAGTATTCGGGGGATGGGAGACCCAGTACTTC
CASSQVFGGWETQYF
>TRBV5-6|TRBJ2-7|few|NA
TGTGCCAGCAGCTTGGTTTTAGAAGCCGGGGAGCAGTACTTC
CASSLVLEAGEQYF
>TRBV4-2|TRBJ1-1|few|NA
TGTGCCAGCAGCCAAGGGAGTGGTACTGAAGCTTTCTTT
CASSQGSGTEAFF